This TCR beta chain was obtained from a study of cytomegalovirus exposure and HLA in healthy donors. Study-level information: The study placed around 85% of its approximately 400 genotyped donors in the Caucasian-associated ancestry cluster. Study-wide findings and caveats: A missense variant in DCLRE1C was later tied to TCR beta V- and J-gene trimming. A highly shared variant cluster was judged a likely technical artifact. In a later analysis, at a false discovery rate of 0.05, roughly 16,000 TCR beta sequences matched HLA alleles.

PCR employed 60 Vbeta and 13 Jbeta primers. Here immunoSEQ multiplex PCR was the method, and the copy in TCRdb shows in-frame clones only, minus some. The table records about 160,000 clones, roughly 79% of them present only once. With regard to this clone: Its specificity is not known.

Sequencing used PBMCs. This TCR came from a woman in her forties or fifties in good health and CMV-seronegative.

The CDR3 region is CASSLDTGNNSPLHF. CDR3 coding DNA: TGCGCCAGCAGCTTAGACACAGGGAATAATTCACCCCTCCACTTT. The chain couples TRBV5-1 to TRBJ1-6; tentative D call: TRBD1 (6 bases). Trimming shortened V by 2 bases and J by 5 bases, and 11 bases separated the two germline ends. The germline V gene encodes CDR1 SGHRS and CDR2 YFSETQ. CDR3 size: 15 residues.